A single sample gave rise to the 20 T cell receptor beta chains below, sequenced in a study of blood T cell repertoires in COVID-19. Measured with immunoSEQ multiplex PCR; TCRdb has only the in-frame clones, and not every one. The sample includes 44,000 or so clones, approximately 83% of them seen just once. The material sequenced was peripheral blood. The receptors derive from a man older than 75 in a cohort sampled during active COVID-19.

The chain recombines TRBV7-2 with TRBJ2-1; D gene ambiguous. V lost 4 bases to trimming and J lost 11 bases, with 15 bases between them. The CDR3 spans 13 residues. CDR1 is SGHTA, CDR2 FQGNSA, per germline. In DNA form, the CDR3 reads TGTGCCAGCAGCTCCACTTTTCGGGTTCAGCAGTTCTTC. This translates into CASSSTFRVQQFF. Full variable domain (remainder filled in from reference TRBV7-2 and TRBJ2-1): GAGVSQSPSNKVTEKGKDVELRCDPISGHTALYWYRQSLGQGLEFLIYFQGNSAPDKSGLPSDRFSAERTGGSVSTLTIQRTQQEDSAVYLCASSSTFRVQQFFGPGTRLTVL.

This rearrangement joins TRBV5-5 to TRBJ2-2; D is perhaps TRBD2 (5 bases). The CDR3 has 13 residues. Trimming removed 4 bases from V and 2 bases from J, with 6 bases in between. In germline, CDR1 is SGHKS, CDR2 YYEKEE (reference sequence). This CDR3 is CASSGRNTGELFF. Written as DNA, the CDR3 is TGTGCCAGCAGCGGGAGAAACACCGGGGAGCTGTTTTTT.

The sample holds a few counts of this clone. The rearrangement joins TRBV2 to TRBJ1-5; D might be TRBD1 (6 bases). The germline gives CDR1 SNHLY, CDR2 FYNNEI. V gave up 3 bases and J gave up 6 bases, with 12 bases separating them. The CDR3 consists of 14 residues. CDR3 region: CASSEWTASQPQHF. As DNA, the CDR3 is TGTGCCAGCAGTGAGTGGACAGCGAGTCAGCCCCAGCATTTT.

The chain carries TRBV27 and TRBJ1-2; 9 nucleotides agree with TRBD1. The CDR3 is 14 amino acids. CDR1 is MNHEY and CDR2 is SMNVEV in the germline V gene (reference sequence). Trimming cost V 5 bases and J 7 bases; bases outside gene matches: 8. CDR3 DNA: TGTGCCAGCAGTCCCCGGACAGGGGCCTCTGGCTACACCTTC. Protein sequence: CASSPRTGASGYTF.

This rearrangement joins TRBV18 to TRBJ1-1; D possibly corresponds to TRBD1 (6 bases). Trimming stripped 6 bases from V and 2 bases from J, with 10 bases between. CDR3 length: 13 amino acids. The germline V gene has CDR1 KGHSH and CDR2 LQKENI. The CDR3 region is CASSDSVNTEAFF. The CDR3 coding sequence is TGTGCCAGCTCGGACAGCGTTAACACTGAAGCTTTCTTT.

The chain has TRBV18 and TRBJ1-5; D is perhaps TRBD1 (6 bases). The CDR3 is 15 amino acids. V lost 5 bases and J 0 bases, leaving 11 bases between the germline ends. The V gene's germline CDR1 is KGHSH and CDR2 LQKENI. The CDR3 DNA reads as TGTGCCAGCTCATTACAGGGAACTAGCAATCAGCCCCAGCATTTT. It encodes CASSLQGTSNQPQHF.

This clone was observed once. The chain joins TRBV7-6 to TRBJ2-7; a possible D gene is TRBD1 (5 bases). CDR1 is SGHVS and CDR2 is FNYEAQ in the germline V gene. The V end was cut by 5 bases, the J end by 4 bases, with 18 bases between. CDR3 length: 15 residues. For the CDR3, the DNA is TGTGCCAGCAGCCAAAGGGGCGGATTAGCTTACGAGCAGTACTTC. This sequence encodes CASSQRGGLAYEQYF.

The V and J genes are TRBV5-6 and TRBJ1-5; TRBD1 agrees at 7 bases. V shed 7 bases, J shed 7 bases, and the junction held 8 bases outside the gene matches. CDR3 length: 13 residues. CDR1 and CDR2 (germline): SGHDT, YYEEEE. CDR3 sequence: CASGLQGNQPQHF. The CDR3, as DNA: TGTGCCAGCGGACTACAGGGGAACCAGCCCCAGCATTTT.

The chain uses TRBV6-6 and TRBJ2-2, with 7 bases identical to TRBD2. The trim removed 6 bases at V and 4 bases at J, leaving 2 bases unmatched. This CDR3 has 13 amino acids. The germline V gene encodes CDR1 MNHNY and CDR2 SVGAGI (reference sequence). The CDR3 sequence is CASRGGGTGELFF. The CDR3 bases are TGTGCCAGCAGGGGCGGGGGCACCGGGGAGCTGTTTTTT.

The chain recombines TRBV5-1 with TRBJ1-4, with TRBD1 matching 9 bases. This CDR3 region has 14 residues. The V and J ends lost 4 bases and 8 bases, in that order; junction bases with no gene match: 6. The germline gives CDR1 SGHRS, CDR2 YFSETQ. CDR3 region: CASSPDRGKEKLFF. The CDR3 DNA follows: TGCGCCAGCAGCCCGGACAGGGGAAAAGAAAAACTGTTTTTT.

CDR3: CASSSQGAGGNTIYF. In DNA, the CDR3 is TGTGCCAGCAGTTCCCAGGGGGCAGGGGGAAACACCATATATTTT. The genes are TRBV27 and TRBJ1-3, with 8 bases lining up with TRBD1. V shed 4 bases and J 4 bases; nucleotides not matched to a gene: 6. Germline CDR1 MNHEY, CDR2 SMNVEV (reference sequence). This CDR3 is built from 15 residues.

The CDR3 DNA reads as TGTGCCAGCTCCCACCCGGGACATCGGGAAAAACTGTTTTTT. Its translation: CASSHPGHREKLFF. The chain recombines TRBV18 with TRBJ1-4, with a tentative D call TRBD1 (6 bases). The CDR3 is made up of 14 amino acids. Looked up from germline, CDR1 is KGHSH and CDR2 is LQKENI. The V gene lost 6 bases and the J gene lost 8 bases, with 16 bases spanning the gap.

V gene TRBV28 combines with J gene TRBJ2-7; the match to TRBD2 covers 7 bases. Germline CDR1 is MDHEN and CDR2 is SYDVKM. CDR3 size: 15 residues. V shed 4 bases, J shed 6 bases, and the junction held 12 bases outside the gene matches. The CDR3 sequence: CASSYHRGGQREQYF. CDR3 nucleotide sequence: TGTGCCAGCAGTTACCATAGGGGAGGGCAACGCGAGCAGTACTTC.

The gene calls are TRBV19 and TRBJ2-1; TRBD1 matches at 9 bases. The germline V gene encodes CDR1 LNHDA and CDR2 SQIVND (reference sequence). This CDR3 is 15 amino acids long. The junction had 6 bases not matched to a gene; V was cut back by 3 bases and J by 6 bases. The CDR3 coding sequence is TGTGCCAGTAGTATCAGGGACAGGGATCTCAATGAGCAGTTCTTC. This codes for CASSIRDRDLNEQFF.

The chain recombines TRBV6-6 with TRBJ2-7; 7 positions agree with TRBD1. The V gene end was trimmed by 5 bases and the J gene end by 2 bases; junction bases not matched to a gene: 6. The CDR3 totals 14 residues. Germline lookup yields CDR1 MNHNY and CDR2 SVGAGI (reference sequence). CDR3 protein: CASSGSGTAYEQYF. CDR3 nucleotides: TGTGCCAGCAGTGGTTCCGGGACAGCCTACGAGCAGTACTTC.

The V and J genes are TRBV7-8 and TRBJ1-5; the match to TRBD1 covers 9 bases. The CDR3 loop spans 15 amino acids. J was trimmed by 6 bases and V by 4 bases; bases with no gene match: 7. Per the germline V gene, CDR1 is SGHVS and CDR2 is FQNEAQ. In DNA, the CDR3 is TGTGCCAGCAGCTCGGGACAGGGAGGGGGTCAGCCCCAGCATTTT. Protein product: CASSSGQGGGQPQHF.

As DNA, the CDR3 is TGTGCCAGCAGTTCTACAGGGGCTTACGACGCGCAGTACTTC. It encodes CASSSTGAYDAQYF. This rearrangement joins TRBV6-5 to TRBJ2-7; 7 bases fit TRBD1. Germline CDR1 reads MNHEY; CDR2 reads SVGAGI. The CDR3 totals 14 residues. Trimming at V came to 4 bases and at J to 9 bases, leaving 12 bases not matched to a gene.

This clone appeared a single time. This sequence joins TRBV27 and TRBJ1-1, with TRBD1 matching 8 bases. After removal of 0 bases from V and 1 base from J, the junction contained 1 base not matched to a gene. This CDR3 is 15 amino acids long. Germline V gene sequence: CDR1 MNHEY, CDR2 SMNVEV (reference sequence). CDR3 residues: CASSLSGTGNTEAFF. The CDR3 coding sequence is TGTGCCAGCAGTTTATCGGGGACAGGGAACACTGAAGCTTTCTTT.

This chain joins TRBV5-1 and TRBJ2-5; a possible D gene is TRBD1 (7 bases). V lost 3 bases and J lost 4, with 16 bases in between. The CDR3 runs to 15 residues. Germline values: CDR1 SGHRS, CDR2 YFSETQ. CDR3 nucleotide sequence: TGCGCCAGCAGCTGGGGACAGTCCGGGGGAGAGACCCAGTACTTC. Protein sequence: CASSWGQSGGETQYF.

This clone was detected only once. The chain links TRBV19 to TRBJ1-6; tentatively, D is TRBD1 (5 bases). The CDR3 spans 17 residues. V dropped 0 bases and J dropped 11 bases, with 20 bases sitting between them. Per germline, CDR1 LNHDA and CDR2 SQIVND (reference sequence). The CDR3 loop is CASSIDPQGGRLAPLHF. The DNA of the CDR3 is TGTGCCAGTAGTATAGATCCCCAGGGAGGAAGATTGGCACCCCTCCACTTT. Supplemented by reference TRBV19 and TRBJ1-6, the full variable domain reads DGGITQSPKYLFRKEGQNVTLSCEQNLNHDAMYWYRQDPGQGLRLIYYSQIVNDFQKGDIAEGYSVSREKKESFPLTVTSAQKNPTAFYLCASSIDPQGGRLAPLHFGNGTRLTVT.